The 21 T cell receptor beta chains given below trace back to one sample, sequenced in a study of Tregs in tolerant kidney transplant recipients. The protocol was immunoSEQ multiplex PCR, while the TCRdb copy is restricted to in-frame clones and leaves out a portion. The sample has 240,000 or so clones; roughly 84% are singletons. The sequencing input was CD4+ T cells from blood. The receptors come from a human donor in good health.

The genes are TRBV21-1 and TRBJ2-7; the table's D call, TRBD2, was not checked against the DNA. TRBV21-1 is given as a pseudogene. This CDR3 contains 16 residues. The CDR3 region is CASFSSTGAGCIEQYF. CDR3 in DNA: TGTGCCAGCTTCTCCTCAACGGGAGCGGGGTGTATCGAGCAGTACTTC.

Written as DNA, the CDR3 is TGCGCCAGCAGCTTGGAAGGCCCGGCATACACTGAAGCTTTCTTT. It codes for CASSLEGPAYTEAFF. This chain connects TRBV5-1 to TRBJ1-1; D not certain. V was trimmed by 0 bases and J by 3 bases, leaving 12 bases between them. This CDR3 region has 15 residues. Germline V gene sequence: CDR1 SGHRS, CDR2 YFSETQ.

V gene TRBV5-6 combines with J gene TRBJ1-4, with a weak D call TRBD1 (5 bases). Germline loops: CDR1 SGHDT, CDR2 YYEEEE. Trimming removed 6 bases from V and 5 bases from J, with 14 bases in between. The CDR3 runs 14 residues. CDR3 region: CASIFGGSNEKLFF. The CDR3 DNA reads as TGTGCCAGCATCTTTGGGGGATCGAATGAAAAACTGTTTTTT. Full variable domain (remainder filled in from reference TRBV5-6 and TRBJ1-4): DAGVTQSPTHLIKTRGQQVTLRCSPKSGHDTVSWYQQALGQGPQFIFQYYEEEERQRGNFPDRFSGHQFPNYSSELNVNALLLGDSALYLCASIFGGSNEKLFFGSGTQLSVL.

This chain joins TRBV10-1 and TRBJ2-5, with D perhaps being TRBD1 or TRBD2 (5 bases each). Deletions cut 8 bases from V and 4 bases from J, with 8 bases between. CDR1 WNHNN and CDR2 SYGVQD come from the germline V gene (reference sequence). The CDR3 is made up of 11 amino acids. CDR3 coding DNA: TGCGCCAGCGGGACGAGAGAGACCCAGTACTTC. As protein: CASGTRETQYF.

The V call is TRBV4-2, the J call TRBJ1-4; D remains unclear. Trimming cost V 0 bases and J 4 bases, with 12 bases left between them. This CDR3 is built from 16 residues. CDR1 LGHNA and CDR2 YNFKEQ come from the germline V gene. The DNA of the CDR3 is TGTGCCAGCAGCCAAGATAATTGGCGGTTTAATGAAAAACTGTTTTTT. Protein sequence: CASSQDNWRFNEKLFF.

This clone was observed a single time. The chain is built from TRBV12-2 and TRBJ2-5; the D call in the table, TRBD2, was not verified against the DNA. TRBV12-2 is a pseudogene. The CDR3 has 16 amino acids. Here the CDR3 DNA reads TGTGCAAGTCGCTCTGGGAGTGGGGGGGCGGAGGAGACCCAGTACTTC. Translating gives CASRSGSGGAEETQYF.

V and J are TRBV9 and TRBJ2-5; 13 positions match TRBD2. This CDR3 contains 17 residues. Unmatched junction bases numbered 10, after V lost 3 bases and J lost 5 bases. Per the germline V gene, CDR1 is SGDLS and CDR2 is YYNGEE. CDR3 DNA sequence: TGTGCCAGCAGCGGCGGAGGACTAGCGGGGGTTTTTGAGACCCAGTACTTC. This sequence encodes CASSGGGLAGVFETQYF. The full variable domain, its missing parts supplied by reference TRBV9 and TRBJ2-5, is DSGVTQTPKHLITATGQRVTLRCSPRSGDLSVYWYQQSLDQGLQFLIQYYNGEERAKGNILERFSAQQFPDLHSELNLSSLELGDSALYFCASSGGGLAGVFETQYFGPGTRLLVL.

The chain carries TRBV18 and TRBJ2-7, with TRBD1 matching 7 bases. This CDR3 has 13 residues. The V segment lost 10 bases and the J segment 1 base; nucleotides outside the gene matches: 7. Germline V lookup: CDR1 KGHSH, CDR2 LQKENI. In nucleotides, the CDR3 is TGTGCCACCCAATCAGGGGGTTCCTACGAGCAGTACTTC. Its protein product is CATQSGGSYEQYF.

The chain couples TRBV7-8 to TRBJ2-7, with TRBD1 matching 9 bases. V was clipped by 1 base and J by 4 bases; unmatched bases: 8. The germline V gene encodes CDR1 SGHVS and CDR2 FQNEAQ. The length of the CDR3 is 16 residues. The CDR3 here is CASSLGTGTGIYEQYF. The DNA of the CDR3 is TGTGCCAGCAGCTTAGGAACCGGGACAGGGATTTACGAGCAGTACTTC. The variable domain in full, with the rest retrieved from reference TRBV7-8 and TRBJ2-7, is GAGVSQSPRYKVAKRGQDVALRCDPISGHVSLFWYQQALGQGPEFLTYFQNEAQLDKSGLPSDRFFAERPEGSVSTLKIQRTQQEDSAVYLCASSLGTGTGIYEQYFGPGTRLTVT.

DNA for the CDR3: TGTGCCTGGAGTCCCAGGACAGGGTGGTCGGAAAAACTGTTTTTT. This translates into CAWSPRTGWSEKLFF. The chain joins TRBV30 to TRBJ1-4; 8 bases are shared with TRBD1. Looked up from germline, CDR1 is GTSNPN and CDR2 is SVGIG (reference sequence). This CDR3 is 15 amino acids long. V gave up 2 bases and J gave up 8 bases; unmatched junction bases: 10.

This clone appeared a few times. V gene TRBV6-1 combines with J gene TRBJ2-7; D possibly corresponds to TRBD1 (5 bases). CDR1 MNHNS and CDR2 SASEGT come from the germline V gene. The CDR3 contains 14 residues. V lost 7 bases and J 2 bases, leaving 15 bases between the germline ends. CDR3 nucleotide sequence: TGTGCCAGCAAGACAGTAATGATGACCTACGAGCAGTACTTC. This encodes CASKTVMMTYEQYF.

This rearrangement joins TRBV4-2 to TRBJ2-5, with TRBD2 matching 7 bases. The end of the DNA is better explained by TRBJ2-7, so the J call may be wrong. The CDR3 contains 15 residues. Looked up from germline, CDR1 is LGHNA and CDR2 is YNFKEQ. CDR3 region: CASSHPRGSSYEQYF. CDR3 DNA sequence: TGTGCCAGCAGTCACCCCCGCGGGAGCTCCTACGAGCAGTACTTC.

This clone showed up just once. The chain carries TRBV18 and TRBJ2-5; D is undetermined. Trimming removed 2 bases at V and 2 bases at J, with 6 bases between. Germline CDR1 KGHSH, CDR2 LQKENI. The CDR3 length is 13 residues. The CDR3 reads CASSPSVQETQYF. CDR3 DNA sequence: TGTGCCAGCTCACCATCGGTACAAGAGACCCAGTACTTC.

This chain joins TRBV11-2 and TRBJ1-5; D ambiguous. Trimming left V 2 bases short and J 3 bases short, with 8 bases between. Germline lookup yields CDR1 SGHAT and CDR2 FQNNGV. CDR3 length: 14 amino acids. This CDR3 is CASSLTDYNQPQHF. CDR3 bases: TGTGCCAGCAGCTTAACGGACTACAATCAGCCCCAGCATTTT.

The V call is TRBV7-9, the J call TRBJ2-7; 9 positions match TRBD1. This CDR3 comprises 14 residues. After removal of 3 bases from V and 5 bases from J, the junction contained 5 bases not matched to a gene. The germline V gene has CDR1 SEHNR and CDR2 FQNEAQ (reference sequence). CDR3 DNA sequence: TGTGCCAGCAGCTTGGGACAGGGAATGGACGAGCAGTACTTC. Protein sequence: CASSLGQGMDEQYF. Drawing the rest from reference TRBV7-9 and TRBJ2-7, the complete variable domain is DTGVSQNPRHKITKRGQNVTFRCDPISEHNRLYWYRQTLGQGPEFLTYFQNEAQLEKSRLLSDRFSAERPKGSFSTLEIQRTEQGDSAMYLCASSLGQGMDEQYFGPGTRLTVT.

The chain is built from TRBV7-2 and TRBJ2-3; D unresolved. The CDR3 covers 12 residues. Trimming removed 4 bases from V and 2 bases from J, with 4 bases in between. Germline assignment: CDR1 SGHTA and CDR2 FQGNSA. DNA for the CDR3: TGTGCCAGCAGCTCCTACACAGATACGCAGTATTTT. This codes for CASSSYTDTQYF.

This chain uses TRBV19 with TRBJ2-7; TRBD1 agrees at 7 bases. This CDR3 has 15 residues. The V gene's germline CDR1 is LNHDA and CDR2 SQIVND (reference sequence). The trim removed 5 bases at V and 4 bases at J, leaving 11 bases unmatched. CDR3 in amino acids: CASSSRQGVKYEQYF. CDR3 nucleotides: TGTGCCAGTAGTTCCCGACAGGGCGTTAAATACGAGCAGTACTTC.

This clone appeared once. The chain is built from TRBV10-1 and TRBJ1-1; no reliable D call. This CDR3 spans 11 amino acids. CDR1 is WNHNN and CDR2 is SYGVQD in the germline V gene (reference sequence). V lost 3 bases and J lost 6, with 5 bases in between. As DNA, the CDR3 is TGCGCCAGCAGTGATGGAGCTGAAGCTTTCTTT. Translation: CASSDGAEAFF.

Regarding this clone: Other DNA sequences in the same sample also yield this CDR3. This rearrangement joins TRBV5-1 to TRBJ2-1, with D possibly TRBD2 on 7 matching bases. Between the trimmed V and J ends, which lost 3 bases and 3 bases, there was a span of 13 bases. This CDR3 is built from 15 residues. CDR1 and CDR2 (germline): SGHRS, YFSETQ. The CDR3 loop reads CASSWGLADYNEQFF. CDR3 bases: TGCGCCAGCAGCTGGGGGCTAGCGGACTACAATGAGCAGTTCTTC.

The chain joins TRBV5-8 to TRBJ2-1; tentatively, D is TRBD2 (6 bases). The CDR3 is 14 residues long. Per germline, CDR1 SGHTS and CDR2 YDEGEE. The V end lost 2 bases, the J end lost 6 bases, and 12 bases lay between the germline ends. The CDR3 reads CASSFLGTGNEQFF. The CDR3 coding sequence is TGTGCCAGCAGCTTTCTAGGGACTGGCAATGAGCAGTTCTTC. The complete variable domain, with remaining parts taken from reference TRBV5-8 and TRBJ2-1, reads EAGVTQSPTHLIKTRGQQATLRCSPISGHTSVYWYQQALGLGLQFLLWYDEGEERNRGNFPPRFSGRQFPNYSSELNVNALELEDSALYLCASSFLGTGNEQFFGPGTRLTVL.

The CDR3 bases are TGTGCCAGCAGTTACACCCAAACAGGGGGTGGAAACACCATATATTTT. Translated: CASSYTQTGGGNTIYF. The rearrangement uses TRBV6-6 and TRBJ1-3, with 8 positions matching TRBD1. The germline V gene has CDR1 MNHNY and CDR2 SVGAGI (reference sequence). V lost 2 bases, J lost 3 bases, and 6 bases stayed unmatched. The CDR3 spans 16 residues.